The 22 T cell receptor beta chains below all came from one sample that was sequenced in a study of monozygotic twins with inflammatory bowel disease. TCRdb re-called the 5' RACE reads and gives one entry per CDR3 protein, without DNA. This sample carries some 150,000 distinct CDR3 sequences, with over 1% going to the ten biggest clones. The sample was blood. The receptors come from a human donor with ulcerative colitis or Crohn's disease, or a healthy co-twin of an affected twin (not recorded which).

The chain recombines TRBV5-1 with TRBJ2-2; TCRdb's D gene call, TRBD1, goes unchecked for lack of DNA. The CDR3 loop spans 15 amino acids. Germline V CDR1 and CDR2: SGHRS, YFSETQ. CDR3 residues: CASSLAVGGPGELFF.

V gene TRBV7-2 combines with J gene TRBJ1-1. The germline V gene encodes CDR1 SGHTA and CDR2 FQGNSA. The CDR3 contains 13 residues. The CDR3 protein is CASNSQRNTEAFF.

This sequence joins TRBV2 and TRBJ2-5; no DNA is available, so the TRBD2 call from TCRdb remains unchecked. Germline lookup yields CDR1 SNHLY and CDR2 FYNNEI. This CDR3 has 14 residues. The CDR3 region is CASSEASGKETQYF.

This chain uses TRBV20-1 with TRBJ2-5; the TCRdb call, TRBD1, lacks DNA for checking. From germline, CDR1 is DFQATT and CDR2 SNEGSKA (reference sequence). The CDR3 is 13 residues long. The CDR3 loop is CSASRGSRETQYF.

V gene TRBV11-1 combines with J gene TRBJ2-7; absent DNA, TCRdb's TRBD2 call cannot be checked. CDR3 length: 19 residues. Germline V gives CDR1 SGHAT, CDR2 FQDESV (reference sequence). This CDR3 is CASSPTGTSGRARSYEQYF.

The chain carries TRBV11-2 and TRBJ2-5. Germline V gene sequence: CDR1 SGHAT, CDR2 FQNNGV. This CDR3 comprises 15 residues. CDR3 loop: CASSLAREGIETQYF.

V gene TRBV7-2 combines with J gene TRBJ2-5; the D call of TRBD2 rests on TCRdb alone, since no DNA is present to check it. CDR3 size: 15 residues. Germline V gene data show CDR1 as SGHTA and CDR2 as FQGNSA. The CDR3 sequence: CASSSGLAGEGTQYF.

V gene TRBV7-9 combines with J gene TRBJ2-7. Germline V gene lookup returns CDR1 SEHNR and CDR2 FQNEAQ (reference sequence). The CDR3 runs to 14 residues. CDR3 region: CASSLVGLNYEQYF.

CDR3 region: CASGISGAEAFF. This rearrangement joins TRBV5-1 to TRBJ1-1; TCRdb selects TRBD1, and the lack of DNA leaves this call unchecked. The CDR3 runs 12 residues. Germline lookup yields CDR1 SGHRS and CDR2 YFSETQ. Full variable domain (rest looked up from reference TRBV5-1 and TRBJ1-1): KAGVTQTPRYLIKTRGQQVTLSCSPISGHRSVSWYQQTPGQGLQFLFEYFSETQRNKGNFPGRFSGRQFSNSRSEMNVSTLELGDSALYLCASGISGAEAFFGQGTRLTVV.

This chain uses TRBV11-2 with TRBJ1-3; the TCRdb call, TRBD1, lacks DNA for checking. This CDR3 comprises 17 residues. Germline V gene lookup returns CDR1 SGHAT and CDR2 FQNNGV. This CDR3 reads CASSLRTGRISGNTIYF. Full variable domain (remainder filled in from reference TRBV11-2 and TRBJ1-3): EAGVAQSPRYKIIEKRQSVAFWCNPISGHATLYWYQQILGQGPKLLIQFQNNGVVDDSQLPKDRFSAERLKGVDSTLKIQPAKLEDSAVYLCASSLRTGRISGNTIYFGEGSWLTVV.

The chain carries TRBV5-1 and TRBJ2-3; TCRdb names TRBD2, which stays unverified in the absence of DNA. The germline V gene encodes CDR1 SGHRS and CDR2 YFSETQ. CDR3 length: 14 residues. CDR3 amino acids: CASSLVAASGTQYF.

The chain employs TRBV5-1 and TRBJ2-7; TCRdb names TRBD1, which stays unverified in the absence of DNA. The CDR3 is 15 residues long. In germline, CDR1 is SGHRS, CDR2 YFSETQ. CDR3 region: CASSQDRGLFAEQYF.

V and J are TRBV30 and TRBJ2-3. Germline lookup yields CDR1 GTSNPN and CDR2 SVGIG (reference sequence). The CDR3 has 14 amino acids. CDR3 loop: CAWSPITSTDTQYF. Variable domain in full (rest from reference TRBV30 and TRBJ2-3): SQTIHQWPATLVQPVGSPLSLECTVEGTSNPNLYWYRQAAGRGLQLLFYSVGIGQISSEVPQNLSASRPQDRQFILSSKKLLLSDSGFYLCAWSPITSTDTQYFGPGTRLTVL.

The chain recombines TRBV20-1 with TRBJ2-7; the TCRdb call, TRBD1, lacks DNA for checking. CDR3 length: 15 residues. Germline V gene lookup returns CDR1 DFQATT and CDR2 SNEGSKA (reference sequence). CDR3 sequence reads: CSARNERTGAYEQYF.

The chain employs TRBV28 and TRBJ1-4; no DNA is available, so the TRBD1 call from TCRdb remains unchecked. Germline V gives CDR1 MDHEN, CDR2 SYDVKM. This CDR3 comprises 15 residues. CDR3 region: CASSFSGTGDEKLFF.

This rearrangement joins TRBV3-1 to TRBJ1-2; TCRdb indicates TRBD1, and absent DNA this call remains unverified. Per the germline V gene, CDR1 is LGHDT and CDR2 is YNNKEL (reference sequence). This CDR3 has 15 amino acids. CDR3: CASSQDQGRYYGYTF. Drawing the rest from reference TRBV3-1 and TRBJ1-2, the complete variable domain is DTAVSQTPKYLVTQMGNDKSIKCEQNLGHDTMYWYKQDSKKFLKIMFSYNNKELIINETVPNRFSPKSPDKAHLNLHINSLELGDSAVYFCASSQDQGRYYGYTFGSGTRLTVV.

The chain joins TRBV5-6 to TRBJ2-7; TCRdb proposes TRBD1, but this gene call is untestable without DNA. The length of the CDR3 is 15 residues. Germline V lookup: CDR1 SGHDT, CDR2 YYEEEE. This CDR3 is CASSLVGENSYEQYF.

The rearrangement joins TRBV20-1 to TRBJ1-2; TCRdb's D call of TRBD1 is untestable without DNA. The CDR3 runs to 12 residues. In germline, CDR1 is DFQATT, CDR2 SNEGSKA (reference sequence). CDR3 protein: CSAWDRGVGYTF.

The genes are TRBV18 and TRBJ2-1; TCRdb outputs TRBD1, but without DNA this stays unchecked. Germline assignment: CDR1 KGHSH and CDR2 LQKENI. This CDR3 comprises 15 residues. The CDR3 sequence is CASSPGLGPDNEQFF.

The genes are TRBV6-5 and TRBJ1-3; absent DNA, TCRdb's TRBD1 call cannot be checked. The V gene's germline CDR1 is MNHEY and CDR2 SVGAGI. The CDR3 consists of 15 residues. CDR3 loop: CASSSLGGPGNTIYF.

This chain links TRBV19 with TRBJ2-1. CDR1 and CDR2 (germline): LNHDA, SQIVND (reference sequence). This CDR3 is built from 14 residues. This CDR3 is CASSITSSYNEQFF.

The CDR3: CASSPGLAGVEKTQYF. The rearrangement uses TRBV5-1 and TRBJ2-5; TCRdb's assignment of TRBD2 cannot be checked, as there is no DNA. This CDR3 is 16 amino acids long. Germline lookup yields CDR1 SGHRS and CDR2 YFSETQ.